The clone carrying this T cell receptor beta chain was detected a few times. Its antigen is unknown. The data are from a study of graft-versus-host responses after intestinal transplantation. Study at large: The whole recipient group had anti-thymocyte globulin induction followed by tacrolimus and steroids for roughly 3 years. Study-wide results and caveats: Within the allografts of patients who had graft-donor T cell macrochimerism, graft-versus-host to host-versus-graft clonal ratios were high.

TCRdb keeps only in-frame clones here, not all; method: immunoSEQ multiplex PCR. This sample has under 80,000 clones; around 92% occur once, and the top ten carry 0.55% to 0.8%. V was pared by 4 bases and J by 2 bases, with 5 bases of the junction left unmatched. Germline V gene lookup returns CDR1 MNHNS and CDR2 SASEGT. CDR3 size: 15 residues. The sequenced sample was PBMCs, obtained 98 days after intestinal transplantation. The chain links TRBV6-1 to TRBJ1-2; 9 positions agree with TRBD1. The clonotype was recovered from a human patient who received an intestinal transplant, so some T cells may come from the graft donor. CDR3 region: CASSVAQGANYGYTF. CDR3 sequence (DNA): TGTGCCAGCAGTGTTGCACAGGGGGCGAACTATGGCTACACCTTC.